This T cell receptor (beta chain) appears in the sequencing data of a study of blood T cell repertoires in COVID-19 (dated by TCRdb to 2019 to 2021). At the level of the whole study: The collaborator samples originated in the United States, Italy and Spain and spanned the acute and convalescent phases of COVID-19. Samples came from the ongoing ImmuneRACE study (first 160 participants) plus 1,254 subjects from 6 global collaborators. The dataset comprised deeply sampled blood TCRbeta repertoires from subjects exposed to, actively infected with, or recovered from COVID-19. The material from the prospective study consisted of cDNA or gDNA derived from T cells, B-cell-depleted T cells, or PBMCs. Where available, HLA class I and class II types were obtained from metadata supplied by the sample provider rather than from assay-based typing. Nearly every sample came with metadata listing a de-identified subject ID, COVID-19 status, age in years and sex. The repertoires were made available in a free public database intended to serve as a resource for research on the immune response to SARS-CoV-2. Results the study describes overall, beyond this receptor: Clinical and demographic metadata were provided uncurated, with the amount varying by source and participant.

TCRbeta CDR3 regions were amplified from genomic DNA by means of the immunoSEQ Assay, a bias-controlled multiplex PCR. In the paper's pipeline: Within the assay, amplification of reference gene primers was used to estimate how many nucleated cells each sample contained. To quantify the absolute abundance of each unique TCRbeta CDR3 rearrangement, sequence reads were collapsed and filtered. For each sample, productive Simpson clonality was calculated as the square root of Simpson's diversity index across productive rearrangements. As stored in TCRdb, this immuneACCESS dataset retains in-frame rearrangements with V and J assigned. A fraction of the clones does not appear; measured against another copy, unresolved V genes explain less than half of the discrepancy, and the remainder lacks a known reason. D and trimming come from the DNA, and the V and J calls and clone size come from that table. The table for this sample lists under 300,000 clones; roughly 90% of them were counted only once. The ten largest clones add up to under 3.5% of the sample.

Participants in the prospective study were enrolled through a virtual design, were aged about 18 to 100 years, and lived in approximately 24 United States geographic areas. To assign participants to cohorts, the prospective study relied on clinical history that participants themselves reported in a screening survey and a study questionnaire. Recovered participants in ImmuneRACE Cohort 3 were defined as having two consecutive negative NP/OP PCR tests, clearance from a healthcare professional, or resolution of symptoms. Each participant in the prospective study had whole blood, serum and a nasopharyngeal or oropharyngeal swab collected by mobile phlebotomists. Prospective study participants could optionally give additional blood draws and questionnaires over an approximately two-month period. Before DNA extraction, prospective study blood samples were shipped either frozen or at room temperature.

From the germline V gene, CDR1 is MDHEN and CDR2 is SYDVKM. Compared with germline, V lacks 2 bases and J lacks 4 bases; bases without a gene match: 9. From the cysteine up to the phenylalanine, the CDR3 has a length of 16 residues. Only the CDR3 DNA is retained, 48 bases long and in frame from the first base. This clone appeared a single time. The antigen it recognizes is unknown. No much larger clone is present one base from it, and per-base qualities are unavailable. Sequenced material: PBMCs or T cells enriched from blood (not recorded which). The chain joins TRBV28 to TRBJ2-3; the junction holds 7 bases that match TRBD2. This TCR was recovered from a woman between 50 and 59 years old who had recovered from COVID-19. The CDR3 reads CASSLGSGLRSDTQYF. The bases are TGTGCCAGCAGTTTAGGATCGGGACTAAGGTCAGATACGCAGTATTTT.